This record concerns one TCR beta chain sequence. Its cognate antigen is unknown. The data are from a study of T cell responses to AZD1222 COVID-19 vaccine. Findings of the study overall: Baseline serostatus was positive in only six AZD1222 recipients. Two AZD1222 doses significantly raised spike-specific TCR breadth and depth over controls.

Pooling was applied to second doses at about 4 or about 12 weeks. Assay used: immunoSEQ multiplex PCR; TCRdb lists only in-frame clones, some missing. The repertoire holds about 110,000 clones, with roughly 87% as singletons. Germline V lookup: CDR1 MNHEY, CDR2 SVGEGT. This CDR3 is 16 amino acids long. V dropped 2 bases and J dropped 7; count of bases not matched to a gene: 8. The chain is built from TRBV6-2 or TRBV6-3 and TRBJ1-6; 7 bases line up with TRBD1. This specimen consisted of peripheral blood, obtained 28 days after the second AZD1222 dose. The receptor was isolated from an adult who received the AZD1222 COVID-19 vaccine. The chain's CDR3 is CASSYGTGTANSPLHF. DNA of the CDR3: TGTGCCAGCAGTTACGGGACGGGGACAGCCAATTCACCCCTCCACTTT.